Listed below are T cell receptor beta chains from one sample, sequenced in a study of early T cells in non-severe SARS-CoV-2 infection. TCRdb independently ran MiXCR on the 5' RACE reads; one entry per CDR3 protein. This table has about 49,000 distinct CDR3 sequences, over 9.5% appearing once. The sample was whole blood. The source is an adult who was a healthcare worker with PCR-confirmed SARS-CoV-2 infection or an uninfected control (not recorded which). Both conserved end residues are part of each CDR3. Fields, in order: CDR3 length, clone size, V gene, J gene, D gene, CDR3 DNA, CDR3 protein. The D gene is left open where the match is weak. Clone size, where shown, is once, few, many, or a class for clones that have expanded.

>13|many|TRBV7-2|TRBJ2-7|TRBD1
TGTGCCAGCAGCTTAGCCACAGGGGGCGAGCAGTACTTC
CASSLATGGEQYF
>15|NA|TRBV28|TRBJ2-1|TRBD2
TGTGCCAGCAGTGGACCAGCGGGAGGGCCGCATGAGCAGTTCTTC
CASSGPAGGPHEQFF
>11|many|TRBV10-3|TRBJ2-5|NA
TGTGCCATCTCCAACGGAGAGACCCAGTACTTC
CAISNGETQYF
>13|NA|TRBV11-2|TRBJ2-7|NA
TGTGCCAGCAGCCCCGGACCGAGCTACGAGCAGTACTTC
CASSPGPSYEQYF
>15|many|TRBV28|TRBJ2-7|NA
TGTGCCAGCAGTTTCACAGGGCCTTCTTCCTACGAGCAGTACTTC
CASSFTGPSSYEQYF
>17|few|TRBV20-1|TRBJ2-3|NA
TGCAGTGCTAGAGGTCTGGCAGGGGGAGGCCGTTCTGATACGCAGTATTTT
CSARGLAGGGRSDTQYF
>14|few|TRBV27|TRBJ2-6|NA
TGTGCCAGCAGTATTGAAGCTGGGGCCAACGTCCTGACTTTC
CASSIEAGANVLTF
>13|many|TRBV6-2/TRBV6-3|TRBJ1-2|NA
TGTGCCAGCAGCCGGGGACGGGTTTATGGCTACACCTTC
CASSRGRVYGYTF
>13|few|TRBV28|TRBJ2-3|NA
TGTGCCAGCAGTCCCCGGCGGCCAGATACGCAGTATTTT
CASSPRRPDTQYF
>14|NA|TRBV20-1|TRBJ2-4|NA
TGCAGTGCTAGAGATCCTACCCCGCCAAACATTCAGTACTTC
CSARDPTPPNIQYF
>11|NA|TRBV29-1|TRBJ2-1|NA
TGCAGCGTTGGGGGTCCCAATGAGCAGTTCTTC
CSVGGPNEQFF
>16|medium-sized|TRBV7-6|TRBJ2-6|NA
TGTGCCAGCGCTCCTCCGGGACCCTCTGGGGCCAACGTCCTGACTTTC
CASAPPGPSGANVLTF
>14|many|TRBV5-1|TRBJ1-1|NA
TGCGCCAGCAGCTTTTGGGGAGATACGGCTGAAGCTTTCTTT
CASSFWGDTAEAFF
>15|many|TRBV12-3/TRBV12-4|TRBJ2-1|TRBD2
TGTGCCAGCAGCTCACTAGCGGGGGGGCGGAATGAGCAGTTCTTC
CASSSLAGGRNEQFF
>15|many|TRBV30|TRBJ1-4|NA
TGTGCCTGGAGTTCCGGGATCAGCACTAATGAAAAACTGTTTTTT
CAWSSGISTNEKLFF
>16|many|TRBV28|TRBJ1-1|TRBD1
TGTGCCAGCAGTTTAGCCGGGACAGGGCGGAACACTGAAGCTTTCTTT
CASSLAGTGRNTEAFF
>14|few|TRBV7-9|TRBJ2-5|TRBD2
TGTGCCAGCAGCGCCGGGACTAGAAAGGAGACCCAGTACTTC
CASSAGTRKETQYF
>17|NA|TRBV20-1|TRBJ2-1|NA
TGCAGTGCTAGAGACAGGGGTGCTGTTAATCTCTACAATGAGCAGTTCTTC
CSARDRGAVNLYNEQFF
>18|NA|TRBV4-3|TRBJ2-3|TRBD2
TGCGCCAGCAGCCAAGATCGTCGGCTAGCGGGGGGCACAGATACGCAGTATTTT
CASSQDRRLAGGTDTQYF
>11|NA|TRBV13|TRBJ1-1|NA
TGTGCCAGCTCCTCGGACACTGAAGCTTTCTTT
CASSSDTEAFF
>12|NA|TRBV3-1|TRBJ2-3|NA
TGTGCCAGCAGCCAACGCACAGATACGCAGTATTTT
CASSQRTDTQYF
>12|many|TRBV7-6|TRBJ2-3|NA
TGTGCCAGCAGCCGTATAGGCAATCCGCAGTATTTT
CASSRIGNPQYF
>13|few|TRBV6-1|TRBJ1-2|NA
TGTGCCAGCAGTCTAGGTCCGGGTGTTGGCTACACCTTC
CASSLGPGVGYTF
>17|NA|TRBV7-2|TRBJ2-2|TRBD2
TGTGCCAGCAGCTTAGTGGGGGCTAGCGGGACTGCCGGGGAGCCGTTTTTT
CASSLVGASGTAGEPFF
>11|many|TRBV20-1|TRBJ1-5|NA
TGCAGTGCTAGACAGAATCAGCCCCAGCATTTT
CSARQNQPQHF
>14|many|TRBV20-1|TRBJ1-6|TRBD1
TGCAGTGCCAAAGGGGCAGGGGGCGATTCACCCCTCCACTTT
CSAKGAGGDSPLHF
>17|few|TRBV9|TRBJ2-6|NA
TGTGCCAGCAGCCCTCAGGGACATTTAGCTGGGGCCAACGTCCTGACTTTC
CASSPQGHLAGANVLTF
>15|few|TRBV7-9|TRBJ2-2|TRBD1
TGTGCCAGCAGCCCGTGGGACAGATCCACCGGGGAGCTGTTTTTT
CASSPWDRSTGELFF
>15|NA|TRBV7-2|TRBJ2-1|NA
TGTGCCAGCAGCAACTCCCTCAGCTCCTACAATGAGCAGTTCTTC
CASSNSLSSYNEQFF
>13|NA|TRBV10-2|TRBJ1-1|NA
TGCGCCAGCAGTGAAGGGGGTGTTGCTGAAGCTTTCTTT
CASSEGGVAEAFF
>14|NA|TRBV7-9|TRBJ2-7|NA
TGTGCCAGCAGCTTTAATAGCCAGGCCGACGAGCAGTACTTC
CASSFNSQADEQYF
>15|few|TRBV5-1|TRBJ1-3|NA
TGCGCCAGCAGCTCAGAGACCGGCTCTGGAAACACCATATATTTT
CASSSETGSGNTIYF
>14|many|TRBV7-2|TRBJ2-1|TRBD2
TGTGCCAGCAGCTTGGGACTAGCCTACAATGAGCAGTTCTTC
CASSLGLAYNEQFF
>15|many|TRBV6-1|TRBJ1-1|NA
TGTGCCAGCAGCGTCACAGGGTTCATGAACACTGAAGCTTTCTTT
CASSVTGFMNTEAFF
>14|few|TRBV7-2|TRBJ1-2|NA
TGTGCCAGCAGCCCCCGGGAGGGGAGCTATGGCTACACCTTC
CASSPREGSYGYTF
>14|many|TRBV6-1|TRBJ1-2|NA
TGTGCCAGCAGTGCACAGCCGTCTAACTATGGCTACACCTTC
CASSAQPSNYGYTF
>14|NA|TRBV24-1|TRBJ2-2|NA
TGTGCCACCAGTGATGGAGTGAACACCGGGGAGCTGTTTTTT
CATSDGVNTGELFF
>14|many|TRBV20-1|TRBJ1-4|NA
TGCAGTGCTAGAGATTGGGGGGTTAATGAAAAACTGTTTTTT
CSARDWGVNEKLFF
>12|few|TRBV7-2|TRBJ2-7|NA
TGTGCCAGCAGCTTAGGTTTGGTCGAGCAGTACTTC
CASSLGLVEQYF
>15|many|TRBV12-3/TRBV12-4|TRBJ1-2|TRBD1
TGTGCCAGCAGTTATACCGGGACAGGGACGTCTGGCTACACCTTC
CASSYTGTGTSGYTF
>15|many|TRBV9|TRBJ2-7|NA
TGTGCCAGCAGCCCCGACGGGACGCCTTCTGGCGAGCAGTACTTC
CASSPDGTPSGEQYF
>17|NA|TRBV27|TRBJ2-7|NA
TGTGCCAGCAGTCCGCGGGTCACCCCTAAGGAACCCTACGAGCAGTACTTC
CASSPRVTPKEPYEQYF
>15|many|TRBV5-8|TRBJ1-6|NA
TGTGCCAGCATCCTAAGGGAAGGGACGAATTCACCCCTCCACTTT
CASILREGTNSPLHF
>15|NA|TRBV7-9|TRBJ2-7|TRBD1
TGTGCCAGCAGCTTTCTCGCAGGGGGCTGGAACGAGCAGTACTTC
CASSFLAGGWNEQYF
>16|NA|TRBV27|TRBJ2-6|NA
TGTGCCAGCACGGGACGGGTGCACTCTGGGGCCAACGTCCTGACTTTC
CASTGRVHSGANVLTF
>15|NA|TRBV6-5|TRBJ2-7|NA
TGTGCCAGCAGTTACGGGGTTCTTAGCTCCTACGAGCAGTACTTC
CASSYGVLSSYEQYF
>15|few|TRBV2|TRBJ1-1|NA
TGTGCCAGCAGTGGGATGGATGGGGTCGTCACTGAAGCTTTCTTT
CASSGMDGVVTEAFF
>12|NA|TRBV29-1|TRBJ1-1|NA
TGCAGCGTCGGACACTTGAACACTGAAGCTTTCTTT
CSVGHLNTEAFF